The rows below give T cell receptor beta chains drawn from one sample of a study of blood T cell repertoires in COVID-19. Libraries were prepared by immunoSEQ multiplex PCR; TCRdb keeps only in-frame clonotypes and omits some of them. Found here are more than 85,000 clones, roughly 92% of them singletons; the top ten hold about 1%. The sample comprised peripheral blood. All receptors come from a man in his sixties with acute or convalescent COVID-19. CDR3s include the opening cysteine and the closing phenylalanine or tryptophan. A D gene is named only where the DNA matches it firmly.

TRBJ1-1 | . | TRBV21-1 | 14 | CASSKGGLDTEAFF
TRBJ1-1 | . | TRBV3-1/TRBV3-2 | 15 | CASSQEAAVGTEAFF
TRBJ1-2 | . | TRBV3-1/TRBV3-2 | 16 | CASSPRGPGTLYGYTF
TRBJ2-2 | . | TRBV7-3 | 14 | CASSPTSVPGELFF
TRBJ2-2 | . | TRBV19 | 15 | CASSGAHARAGELFF
TRBJ1-5 | . | TRBV2 | 15 | CASSDHGAVLQPQHF
TRBJ1-1 | . | TRBV7-6 | 18 | CASSERVGQGTLNTEAFF
TRBJ2-2 | . | TRBV5-1 | 15 | CASSLIAGATGELFF
TRBJ1-1 | . | TRBV29-1 | 10 | CSALNTEAFF
TRBJ2-2 | TRBD1 | TRBV18 | 15 | CASSRTGVNTGELFF
TRBJ1-1 | TRBD1 | TRBV19 | 15 | CASSTLGQAGTEAFF
TRBJ1-2 | TRBD1 | TRBV5-1 | 16 | CASSLGQGAIPPGYTF
TRBJ2-5 | TRBD2 | TRBV20-1 | 12 | CSASREAETQYF
TRBJ2-2 | TRBD2 | TRBV18 | 15 | CASSPGLANTGELFF
TRBJ2-2 | TRBD1 | TRBV3-1/TRBV3-2 | 15 | CASSRKQGFTGELFF
TRBJ2-5 | . | TRBV9 | 17 | CASSPGQARVAEETQYF
TRBJ2-3 | TRBD1 | TRBV6-1 | 14 | CASSEMQGAVTQYF
TRBJ2-1 | TRBD2 | TRBV18 | 18 | CASSPGLAAFIAYNEQFF
TRBJ1-5 | . | TRBV18 | 15 | CASSRLSNSNQPQHF
TRBJ1-6 | . | TRBV9 | 15 | CASSVGLQTGSPLHF
TRBJ1-5 | . | TRBV28 | 17 | CASSSTLDKISNQPQHF
TRBJ1-2 | . | TRBV2 | 12 | CASEQQDYGYTF
TRBJ2-1 | . | TRBV5-1 | 12 | CASNLGPNEQFF
TRBJ1-2 | . | TRBV6-1 | 14 | CASSEAVRSYGYTF
TRBJ1-6 | . | TRBV6-2/TRBV6-3 | 15 | CASSYRGTDNSPLHF
TRBJ2-1 | . | TRBV27 | 15 | CASSFGSNLYNEQFF
TRBJ2-1 | TRBD1 | TRBV5-1 | 15 | CASSQTGFKYNEQFF
TRBJ1-5 | TRBD1 | TRBV6-5 | 15 | CASSTTGLSNQPQHF
TRBJ2-3 | TRBD2 | TRBV7-2 | 18 | CASRRIAGGGPGTDTQYF
TRBJ2-3 | . | TRBV5-1 | 15 | CASSGSGTSTDTQYF
TRBJ1-2 | TRBD1 | TRBV19 | 17 | CASTILYRTGNNYGYTF
TRBJ2-2 | TRBD2 | TRBV29-1 | 12 | CSVAGGTGELFF
TRBJ2-3 | TRBD1 | TRBV7-9 | 16 | CASSSASTGGADTQYF
TRBJ1-3 | . | TRBV10-2 | 15 | CASRPGGTAGNTIYF
TRBJ1-5 | TRBD1 | TRBV4-1 | 15 | CASSHPGQVGQPQHF
TRBJ2-1 | TRBD2 | TRBV5-1 | 15 | CASSRSGTEYNEQFF
TRBJ1-1 | . | TRBV12-2 | 18 | CASRLATPRAGIWSEAFF
TRBJ2-7 | TRBD1 | TRBV5-1 | 17 | CASSLNIPGQGVYEQYF
TRBJ1-2 | . | TRBV29-1 | 14 | CSVESYRSNYGYTF
TRBJ1-6 | . | TRBV28 | 15 | CASLTRRQGYSPLHF
TRBJ1-6 | . | TRBV7-9 | 15 | CASSLSSGSNSPLHF
TRBJ2-7 | . | TRBV3-1/TRBV3-2 | 14 | CASSQDLYGYEQYF
TRBJ2-3 | . | TRBV4-1 | 16 | CASSPYRGGGVDTQYF
TRBJ1-2 | . | TRBV6-6 | 12 | CASSPRDTGYTF
TRBJ1-1 | TRBD1 | TRBV27 | 12 | CASSETGFEAFF
TRBJ1-2 | TRBD1 | TRBV27 | 14 | CASSSGQGDYGYTF
TRBJ2-7 | . | TRBV11-2 | 11 | CASSSTYEQYF
TRBJ2-7 | TRBD1 | TRBV5-1 | 14 | CASSLRQGSYEQYF
TRBJ2-3 | TRBD1 | TRBV6-2/TRBV6-3 | 15 | CASSYQGQGIDTQYF
TRBJ2-3 | . | TRBV4-1 | 13 | CASSLQAEDTQYF
TRBJ1-4 | . | TRBV7-9 | 14 | CASSPISTDEKLFF
TRBJ2-1 | . | TRBV5-1 | 17 | CASSPHTSVPSGNEQFF
TRBJ1-5 | TRBD1 | TRBV5-5 | 15 | CASSRLQGGNQPQHF
TRBJ2-5 | . | TRBV9 | 14 | CASSVGGAQETQYF
TRBJ1-1 | . | TRBV28 | 16 | CASSLIYLSRNTEAFF
TRBJ1-1 | . | TRBV29-1 | 13 | CSVGRAGNTEAFF
TRBJ2-1 | . | TRBV24-1 | 12 | CATSDLGDEQFF